This TCR beta chain was sequenced during a study of T cells in Graves' hyperthyroidism and ophthalmopathy. Using RNA transcripts as the source, TCR beta CDR3 regions were amplified. Carried out on the TCR CDR3, a first-round RT-PCR used the HTBI primer set. TCRdb analysed the multiplex PCR reads with MiXCR anew, one entry per CDR3 protein. The sample includes about 350,000 distinct CDR3 sequences, around 18% of them seen just once. Subjects with ophthalmopathy showed a Clinical Activity Score no lower than 3, a NOSPECS grade no lower than 4, and a duration shorter than 3 months. Clinical symptoms, serum thyroxine, TRAb, thyroid ultrasound and orbital computed tomography informed diagnoses. This clonotype came up many times. Its antigen is still unknown. Regarding the study as a whole: Blood also showed most of the thyroid clonotypes that were expanded above 0.001. Stable hyperthyroidism was told apart from ophthalmopathy by a model built on 13 V-J features.

Germline CDR1 is DFQATT and CDR2 is SNEGSKA (reference sequence). This CDR3 spans 12 amino acids. With 6 bases removed from V and 6 bases from J, the gap between germline ends came to 15 bases. The sequenced material came from blood. V gene TRBV20-1 combines with J gene TRBJ2-7; TRBD1 is a possible D gene (7 bases). The sequence came from a woman aged 40 to 49 with Graves' ophthalmopathy. The CDR3 DNA is TGCAGTGCCACCGACAGGGAGGTCGAGCAGTACTTC. It yields the protein CSATDREVEQYF.